Listed here are 10 T cell receptor beta chains from one sample, sequenced in a study of cytomegalovirus exposure and HLA in healthy donors. PCR was performed using 60 Vbeta and 13 Jbeta primers. Using immunoSEQ multiplex PCR, the repertoire was profiled, and TCRdb retains in-frame clones only, with some absent. This table has about 110,000 clones, 81% appearing once. Sequenced material: PBMCs. Source of these receptors: a young man in good health and CMV-seronegative.

This clone was counted once. The V and J genes are TRBV18 and TRBJ1-5; D is possibly TRBD1 (5 bases). Per the germline V gene, CDR1 is KGHSH and CDR2 is LQKENI. Trimming pared 4 bases from V and 4 bases from J, leaving 20 bases between. The CDR3 totals 17 residues. The CDR3 reads CASSRDGQGSVNQPQHF. Written as DNA, the CDR3 is TGTGCCAGCTCACGGGATGGGCAGGGTTCAGTTAATCAGCCCCAGCATTTT.

V and J are TRBV28 and TRBJ2-1; D not certain. The CDR3 totals 14 residues. V gave up 8 bases and J gave up 4 bases, with 15 bases separating them. CDR1 and CDR2 (germline): MDHEN, SYDVKM. This chain's CDR3 is CASQRGDLYNEQFF. Written as DNA, the CDR3 is TGTGCCAGCCAACGCGGAGACCTTTACAATGAGCAGTTCTTC.

The chain joins TRBV14 to TRBJ2-7; 11 nucleotides agree with TRBD2. Germline V lookup: CDR1 SGHDN, CDR2 FVKESK. The CDR3 has 14 amino acids. V shed 6 bases and J 5 bases; nucleotides not matched to a gene: 6. CDR3 in amino acids: CASRKLAGANEQYF. The CDR3 nucleotides are TGTGCCAGCAGAAAACTAGCGGGGGCCAACGAGCAGTACTTC.

The V gene is TRBV29-1, the J gene TRBJ2-5, with 7 bases aligning to TRBD2. The DNA end lines up better with TRBJ2-7; the J call may be wrong. CDR1 and CDR2 (germline): SQVTM, ANQGSEA. The CDR3 runs to 13 residues. CDR3: CSVDASGSYEQYF. The CDR3 DNA is TGCAGCGTTGACGCTAGCGGCTCCTACGAGCAGTACTTC.

A note on this clone: Additional DNA sequences in this sample encode the identical CDR3. This rearrangement joins TRBV6-1 to TRBJ1-5; no reliable D call. This CDR3 has 13 residues. Trimming shortened V by 3 bases and J by 2 bases, and 5 bases separated the two germline ends. Germline V gene lookup returns CDR1 MNHNS and CDR2 SASEGT. The CDR3 coding sequence is TGTGCCAGCAGTGAGTCCGGCAATCAGCCCCAGCATTTT. Translated: CASSESGNQPQHF.

This clone was detected once. The chain couples TRBV7-3 to TRBJ1-2; the match to TRBD1 covers 7 bases. The CDR3 consists of 14 residues. Per germline, CDR1 SGHTA and CDR2 FQGTGA. V shed 5 bases and J 8 bases; nucleotides not matched to a gene: 11. CDR3 amino acids: CASSIDREMGGYTF. CDR3 bases: TGTGCCAGCAGCATAGACAGGGAGATGGGGGGCTACACCTTC.

Ten or more counts support this clone. This chain links TRBV5-1 with TRBJ1-2; the D gene is possibly TRBD1 (6 bases). CDR1 and CDR2 from the germline V gene are SGHRS and YFSETQ. V was shortened by 0 bases and J by 8 bases, with 11 bases between the two germline ends. The CDR3 covers 13 residues. In DNA, the CDR3 is TGCGCCAGCAGCTTGGCGGGGGGCGGCGGCTACACCTTC. Translated: CASSLAGGGGYTF.

V and J are TRBV28 and TRBJ2-3; 8 bases fit TRBD2. Germline CDR1 MDHEN, CDR2 SYDVKM. J lost 4 bases, V lost 3 bases, and 6 bases had no gene match. The CDR3 sequence is 15 residues long. The CDR3 spells CASSLERETPDTQYF. The CDR3 DNA follows: TGTGCCAGCAGTTTGGAGCGGGAGACCCCAGATACGCAGTATTTT.

V usage is TRBV10-3 and J usage is TRBJ2-1; 8 nucleotides line up with TRBD1. Germline V CDR1 and CDR2: ENHRY, SYGVKD. The ends lost 4 bases at V and 10 bases at J; junction bases unmatched: 9. The CDR3 sequence is 14 residues long. DNA of the CDR3: TGTGCCATCAGTGGACCGCAGACAGGGGACGAGCAGTTCTTC. Translated: CAISGPQTGDEQFF.

This clone was counted a few times. The J gene is TRBJ1-5, the V gene TRBV6-5; no clear D gene. Germline CDR1 MNHEY, CDR2 SVGAGI. Deletions cut 2 bases from V and 6 bases from J, with 11 bases between. CDR3 length: 14 residues. CDR3 sequence reads: CASSYDGRGQPQHF. CDR3 nucleotides: TGTGCCAGCAGTTACGACGGGCGGGGTCAGCCCCAGCATTTT.